The rows below give T cell receptor beta chains drawn from one sample of a study of OX40 agonist ivuxolimab in advanced cancers. Clones were sequenced by immunoSEQ multiplex PCR, and TCRdb holds only the in-frame ones, with some missing. The sample contains over 85,000 clones, about 92% of which appear only once. Material: CD4+ or CD8+ T cells sorted from blood, obtained in a trial of the OX40 agonist ivuxolimab. These receptors originate from an adult with an advanced solid tumor such as melanoma, head and neck, liver or kidney cancer. The CDR3 runs from the conserved cysteine through the conserved F or W. A D gene is named only where the DNA matches it firmly. Clone size is given for some rows only: seen once, a few or many times, or a class if the clone is expanded.

abundance: once
v_gene: TRBV7-9
j_gene: TRBJ2-7
d_gene: TRBD2
CDR3aa: CASSPRLAGISYEQYF
CDR3nt: TGTGCCAGCAGTCCGCGACTAGCGGGGATCTCCTACGAGCAGTACTTC

abundance: -
v_gene: TRBV2
j_gene: TRBJ2-4
d_gene: -
CDR3aa: CASSGSQGNIQYF
CDR3nt: TGTGCCAGCAGTGGATCTCAGGGAAACATTCAGTACTTC

abundance: few
v_gene: TRBV5-5
j_gene: TRBJ1-2
d_gene: -
CDR3aa: CASSLGGSYGYTF
CDR3nt: TGTGCCAGCAGCTTGGGGGGCTCCTATGGCTACACCTTC

abundance: -
v_gene: TRBV19
j_gene: TRBJ1-2
d_gene: -
CDR3aa: CASSRDLTKANYGYTF
CDR3nt: TGTGCCAGTAGCCGTGATCTAACTAAAGCTAACTATGGCTACACCTTC

abundance: -
v_gene: TRBV27
j_gene: TRBJ1-1
d_gene: -
CDR3aa: CASSFRRANTEAFF
CDR3nt: TGTGCCAGCAGTTTTCGAAGGGCGAACACTGAAGCTTTCTTT

abundance: -
v_gene: TRBV29-1
j_gene: TRBJ2-7
d_gene: -
CDR3aa: CSIRQGPGEQYF
CDR3nt: TGCAGCATCAGACAAGGTCCCGGCGAGCAGTACTTC

abundance: once
v_gene: TRBV5-8
j_gene: TRBJ1-1
d_gene: TRBD1
CDR3aa: CASVKGQGVTEAFF
CDR3nt: TGTGCCAGCGTAAAGGGACAGGGGGTGACTGAAGCTTTCTTT

abundance: -
v_gene: TRBV6-5
j_gene: TRBJ2-3
d_gene: -
CDR3aa: CASSEATTDTQYF
CDR3nt: TGTGCCAGCAGTGAGGCCACCACAGATACGCAGTATTTT

abundance: -
v_gene: TRBV5-4
j_gene: TRBJ1-2
d_gene: TRBD1
CDR3aa: CASSLDLTGNYGYTF
CDR3nt: TGTGCCAGCAGCTTGGACCTGACAGGGAACTATGGCTACACCTTC

abundance: -
v_gene: TRBV5-4
j_gene: TRBJ2-5
d_gene: TRBD2
CDR3aa: CASSLGGLAETQYF
CDR3nt: TGTGCCAGCAGCTTGGGGGGACTAGCGGAGACCCAGTACTTC

abundance: -
v_gene: TRBV6-4
j_gene: TRBJ2-3
d_gene: TRBD2
CDR3aa: CASSTTPGLLQYF
CDR3nt: TGTGCCAGCAGTACTACTCCGGGACTACTGCAGTATTTT

abundance: once
v_gene: TRBV7-2
j_gene: TRBJ1-5
d_gene: TRBD1
CDR3aa: CASSLGVLPGGQPQHF
CDR3nt: TGTGCCAGCAGCCTAGGGGTTTTGCCAGGGGGGCAGCCCCAGCATTTT

abundance: -
v_gene: TRBV10-3
j_gene: TRBJ2-3
d_gene: TRBD2
CDR3aa: CAIRTDVAGGVDTQYF
CDR3nt: TGTGCCATCAGAACCGACGTAGCGGGAGGTGTGGATACGCAGTATTTT

abundance: -
v_gene: TRBV7-3
j_gene: TRBJ2-7
d_gene: TRBD2
CDR3aa: CASSLKAGEGEQYF
CDR3nt: TGTGCCAGCAGCTTAAAAGCGGGGGAGGGAGAGCAGTACTTC

abundance: -
v_gene: TRBV5-1
j_gene: TRBJ2-6
d_gene: -
CDR3aa: CASSLAGSSGANVLTF
CDR3nt: TGCGCCAGCAGCTTGGCCGGCAGCTCTGGGGCCAACGTCCTGACTTTC

abundance: -
v_gene: TRBV29-1
j_gene: TRBJ1-2
d_gene: TRBD1
CDR3aa: CSVDFVKTGQANYGYTF
CDR3nt: TGCAGCGTTGATTTCGTAAAGACGGGACAGGCTAACTATGGCTACACCTTC

abundance: -
v_gene: TRBV28
j_gene: TRBJ2-7
d_gene: TRBD2
CDR3aa: CASRSSGAGSYEQYF
CDR3nt: TGTGCCAGCAGGTCTAGCGGGGCCGGCTCCTACGAGCAGTACTTC

abundance: -
v_gene: TRBV28
j_gene: TRBJ1-2
d_gene: TRBD1
CDR3aa: CASSPQTGENYGYTF
CDR3nt: TGTGCCAGCAGTCCCCAGACAGGGGAAAACTATGGCTACACCTTC

abundance: -
v_gene: TRBV11-3
j_gene: TRBJ2-3
d_gene: TRBD1
CDR3aa: CASSSGTGGAVADTQYF
CDR3nt: TGTGCCAGCAGCTCCGGGACAGGGGGCGCAGTAGCAGATACGCAGTATTTT

abundance: -
v_gene: TRBV4-2
j_gene: TRBJ2-3
d_gene: -
CDR3aa: CASSQDYQGDTQYF
CDR3nt: TGTGCCAGCAGCCAAGATTACCAGGGCGATACGCAGTATTTT

abundance: -
v_gene: TRBV20-1
j_gene: TRBJ1-2
d_gene: -
CDR3aa: CSESAPGGYTF
CDR3nt: TGCAGTGAATCTGCGCCGGGTGGCTACACCTTC

abundance: -
v_gene: TRBV19
j_gene: TRBJ1-1
d_gene: -
CDR3aa: CASSIDHVRGAEAFF
CDR3nt: TGTGCCAGTAGTATAGATCATGTCAGGGGCGCTGAAGCTTTCTTT

abundance: -
v_gene: TRBV6-5
j_gene: TRBJ1-4
d_gene: -
CDR3aa: CASSPTFSGNEKLFF
CDR3nt: TGTGCCAGCAGCCCCACCTTCTCAGGAAATGAAAAACTGTTTTTT

abundance: -
v_gene: TRBV28
j_gene: TRBJ1-2
d_gene: TRBD1
CDR3aa: CASSSGTGVVIFYGYTF
CDR3nt: TGTGCCAGCAGTTCCGGGACAGGGGTGGTCATATTCTATGGCTACACCTTC

abundance: once
v_gene: TRBV7-9
j_gene: TRBJ2-7
d_gene: TRBD2
CDR3aa: CASSWEGLAGNEQYF
CDR3nt: TGTGCCAGCAGCTGGGAGGGGCTAGCGGGAAACGAGCAGTACTTC

abundance: -
v_gene: TRBV18
j_gene: TRBJ1-1
d_gene: -
CDR3aa: CASSPPPEMNTEAFF
CDR3nt: TGTGCCAGCTCACCACCTCCCGAAATGAACACTGAAGCTTTCTTT

abundance: -
v_gene: TRBV7-8
j_gene: TRBJ2-3
d_gene: TRBD2
CDR3aa: CASSSATAGAIDTQYF
CDR3nt: TGTGCCAGCAGCTCGGCAACAGCGGGAGCAATAGATACGCAGTATTTT

abundance: -
v_gene: TRBV27
j_gene: TRBJ2-1
d_gene: -
CDR3aa: CASSFFRSGSNEQFF
CDR3nt: TGTGCCAGCAGTTTCTTCCGAAGTGGCTCCAATGAGCAGTTCTTC

abundance: -
v_gene: TRBV10-3
j_gene: TRBJ1-2
d_gene: TRBD1
CDR3aa: CAISELQGTGYGYTF
CDR3nt: TGTGCCATCAGTGAGCTACAGGGGACAGGCTATGGCTACACCTTC

abundance: -
v_gene: TRBV19
j_gene: TRBJ2-2
d_gene: -
CDR3aa: CASSIDQGELFF
CDR3nt: TGTGCCAGTAGTATAGATCAGGGGGAGCTGTTTTTT

abundance: -
v_gene: TRBV5-1
j_gene: TRBJ2-1
d_gene: TRBD1
CDR3aa: CASSYIRTGPDEQFF
CDR3nt: TGCGCCAGCAGTTATATTAGGACAGGGCCCGATGAGCAGTTCTTC

abundance: -
v_gene: TRBV30
j_gene: TRBJ2-7
d_gene: TRBD1
CDR3aa: CASTGLYEQYF
CDR3nt: TGTGCCTCGACAGGGCTCTACGAGCAGTACTTC

abundance: -
v_gene: TRBV19
j_gene: TRBJ1-4
d_gene: -
CDR3aa: CASTERDNEKLFF
CDR3nt: TGTGCCAGTACGGAAAGAGATAATGAAAAACTGTTTTTT

abundance: -
v_gene: TRBV14
j_gene: TRBJ2-5
d_gene: TRBD1
CDR3aa: CASSRFGQGETQYF
CDR3nt: TGTGCCAGCAGTCGTTTCGGACAGGGAGAGACCCAGTACTTC

abundance: -
v_gene: TRBV7-2
j_gene: TRBJ2-1
d_gene: -
CDR3aa: CASSLRGRDTYNEQFF
CDR3nt: TGTGCCAGCAGCTTACGCGGGCGGGACACCTACAATGAGCAGTTCTTC

abundance: -
v_gene: TRBV7-2
j_gene: TRBJ1-2
d_gene: -
CDR3aa: CASSLGGPNYGYTF
CDR3nt: TGTGCCAGCAGCTTAGGGGGTCCTAACTATGGCTACACCTTC

abundance: -
v_gene: TRBV18
j_gene: TRBJ2-2
d_gene: -
CDR3aa: CASSNRETGELFF
CDR3nt: TGTGCCAGCTCAAACAGGGAAACCGGGGAGCTGTTTTTT

abundance: -
v_gene: TRBV7-3
j_gene: TRBJ1-1
d_gene: -
CDR3aa: CASSVDTNTEAFF
CDR3nt: TGTGCCAGCAGCGTCGACACGAACACTGAAGCTTTCTTT

abundance: -
v_gene: TRBV7-3
j_gene: TRBJ1-6
d_gene: -
CDR3aa: CASSLNPDLNSPLHF
CDR3nt: TGTGCCAGCAGCTTAAACCCAGACCTTAATTCACCCCTCCACTTT

abundance: few
v_gene: TRBV5-8
j_gene: TRBJ2-3
d_gene: -
CDR3aa: CASELDLADTQYF
CDR3nt: TGTGCCAGCGAACTCGATCTGGCAGATACGCAGTATTTT

abundance: -
v_gene: TRBV6-6
j_gene: TRBJ1-3
d_gene: -
CDR3aa: CASSSPTASGNTIYF
CDR3nt: TGTGCCAGCAGTTCCCCGACAGCCTCTGGAAACACCATATATTTT

abundance: -
v_gene: TRBV28
j_gene: TRBJ1-1
d_gene: -
CDR3aa: CGATGDMNTEAFF
CDR3nt: TGTGGGGCGACAGGAGACATGAACACTGAAGCTTTCTTT

abundance: -
v_gene: TRBV18
j_gene: TRBJ1-5
d_gene: -
CDR3aa: CASSPSMSNQPQHF
CDR3nt: TGTGCCAGCTCACCGTCGATGAGCAATCAGCCCCAGCATTTT

abundance: -
v_gene: TRBV4-2
j_gene: TRBJ2-5
d_gene: TRBD2
CDR3aa: CASSRQVAVAGGGGRETQYF
CDR3nt: TGTGCCAGCAGCCGACAAGTCGCGGTAGCGGGGGGCGGGGGGAGAGAGACCCAGTACTTC

abundance: few
v_gene: TRBV7-9
j_gene: TRBJ1-6
d_gene: -
CDR3aa: CASSSVDRFNSPLHF
CDR3nt: TGTGCCAGCAGCTCGGTTGACCGGTTTAATTCACCCCTCCACTTT

abundance: -
v_gene: TRBV4-2
j_gene: TRBJ2-3
d_gene: -
CDR3aa: CASSQAYGIGDTQYF
CDR3nt: TGTGCCAGCAGCCAAGCGTACGGTATCGGGGATACGCAGTATTTT

abundance: -
v_gene: TRBV11-2
j_gene: TRBJ2-7
d_gene: -
CDR3aa: CASSPRADIHLSYEQYF
CDR3nt: TGTGCCAGCAGCCCTAGGGCGGACATCCACCTATCCTACGAGCAGTACTTC

abundance: -
v_gene: TRBV6-1
j_gene: TRBJ1-2
d_gene: -
CDR3aa: CASTQGNMINYGYTF
CDR3nt: TGTGCCAGCACCCAGGGGAACATGATAAACTATGGCTACACCTTC

abundance: few
v_gene: TRBV5-1
j_gene: TRBJ2-2
d_gene: TRBD2
CDR3aa: CASSLWTSGGTGELFF
CDR3nt: TGCGCCAGCAGCTTGTGGACTAGCGGGGGGACCGGGGAGCTGTTTTTT

abundance: -
v_gene: TRBV2
j_gene: TRBJ2-3
d_gene: -
CDR3aa: CASSAQSWGDTQYF
CDR3nt: TGTGCCAGCAGTGCCCAAAGCTGGGGGGATACGCAGTATTTT

abundance: -
v_gene: TRBV11-2
j_gene: TRBJ2-5
d_gene: TRBD1
CDR3aa: CASSLVPRKGAAQETQYF
CDR3nt: TGTGCCAGCAGCTTAGTTCCACGGAAGGGGGCCGCCCAAGAGACCCAGTACTTC